The 16 T cell receptor beta chains below were found in one sample sequenced in a study of T cell repertoires in cytomegalovirus infection. These TCRs are of unknown antigen specificity. TCRdb redid the calling of the reads with MiXCR, one entry per CDR3 protein. This table holds 40,000 to 55,000 distinct CDR3 sequences, about a fifth found once. This specimen was CD8+ T cells from cultured PBMCs, taken from culture after CMV antigen stimulation. The origin of the receptors is a human donor in good health (CMV status not recorded). Some clones in this sample may be carry-over from other donors' samples.

This clonotype was counted only a few times. V is TRBV6-5 and J is TRBJ2-7; TRBD1 matches 7 bases. V gave up 2 bases and J gave up 2 bases; unmatched junction bases: 6. The CDR3 extends over 15 amino acids. Germline-derived CDR1 and CDR2 are MNHEY and SVGAGI. CDR3 region: CASSYPGQAAYEQYF. Written as DNA, the CDR3 is TGTGCCAGCAGTTACCCCGGACAGGCCGCCTACGAGCAGTACTTC.

This clonotype has more than one count but fewer than ten. The chain links TRBV27 to TRBJ1-1; no clear D gene. The CDR3 runs 15 residues. CDR1 and CDR2 from the germline V gene are MNHEY and SMNVEV (reference sequence). Trimming shortened V by 5 bases and J by 3 bases, and 16 bases separated the two germline ends. The DNA for the CDR3 is TGTGCCAGCAGTCCCGGAATTTACACGTACACTGAAGCTTTCTTT. Protein product: CASSPGIYTYTEAFF.

The chain carries TRBV28 and TRBJ1-1; no clear D. Trimming took 2 bases from V and 4 from J, leaving 11 bases between them. The length of the CDR3 is 14 residues. The germline V gene has CDR1 MDHEN and CDR2 SYDVKM. This CDR3 reads CASSLGVTSTEAFF. The CDR3 DNA reads TGTGCCAGCAGTTTAGGGGTTACGTCCACTGAAGCTTTCTTT.

This clonotype was detected a few times. The chain links TRBV7-9 to TRBJ1-2; tentatively, D is TRBD1 (5 bases). Germline loops: CDR1 SEHNR, CDR2 FQNEAQ (reference sequence). The CDR3 runs to 14 residues. V lost 2 bases to trimming and J lost 8 bases, with 15 bases between them. CDR3 sequence (DNA): TGTGCCAGCAGCTTACCCAGGGACCTGAAAGGCTACACCTTC. Residues: CASSLPRDLKGYTF.

The chain links TRBV4-3 to TRBJ2-4, with 8 bases that match TRBD1. V was pared by 1 base and J by 10 bases, with 15 bases of the junction left unmatched. Looked up from germline, CDR1 is LGHNA and CDR2 is YSLEER. The CDR3 is 17 residues long. The DNA of the CDR3 is TGCGCCAGCAGCCAAGGTCGAACACAGGGGGGATATCGGATTCAGTACTTC. It yields the protein CASSQGRTQGGYRIQYF.

The chain carries TRBV5-6 and TRBJ2-3, with TRBD2 identical over 8 bases. In germline, CDR1 is SGHDT, CDR2 YYEEEE. The CDR3 spans 16 residues. Trimming at V came to 4 bases and at J to 4 bases, leaving 11 bases not matched to a gene. The CDR3 nucleotides are TGTGCCAGCAGCCGAATGGGACTAGGGGTCGCAGATACGCAGTATTTT. This translates into CASSRMGLGVADTQYF.

In DNA form, the CDR3 reads TGTGCCAGCAGTTACCGGCCCTCCGGACAGGGTACCTCTGGAAACACCATATATTTT. The encoded protein is CASSYRPSGQGTSGNTIYF. The chain links TRBV6-8 to TRBJ1-3, with 8 bases identical to TRBD1. V shed 2 bases, J shed 0 bases, and the junction held 12 bases outside the gene matches. Germline CDR1 is MNHGY and CDR2 is SAAAGT. The CDR3 is made up of 19 amino acids.

This clonotype turned up a few times. This rearrangement joins TRBV11-1 to TRBJ1-2; D ambiguous. Trimming removed 0 bases at V and 6 bases at J, with 11 bases between. The CDR3 consists of 14 residues. The germline gives CDR1 SGHAT, CDR2 FQDESV (reference sequence). The CDR3 reads CASSLADGDDGYTF. The CDR3 region has the DNA TGTGCCAGCAGCTTAGCCGACGGAGACGATGGCTACACCTTC.

This clonotype turned up a few times. The rearrangement joins TRBV6-2 or TRBV6-3 to TRBJ2-1, with D possibly matching TRBD2 (6 bases). The germline gives CDR1 MNHEY, CDR2 SVGEGT. V was trimmed by 7 bases and J by 2 bases, leaving 21 bases between them. The CDR3 contains 17 residues. This chain's CDR3 is CASKPPFRGTPYNEQFF. Written as DNA, the CDR3 is TGTGCCAGCAAACCGCCTTTTCGCGGGACCCCCTACAATGAGCAGTTCTTC.

This chain uses TRBV12-3 or TRBV12-4 with TRBJ1-6; D unclear. V was trimmed by 3 bases and J by 7 bases, leaving 4 bases between them. CDR3 length: 12 residues. The DNA of the CDR3 is TGTGCCAGCAGTTTGGGGAATTCACCCCTCCACTTT. It is translated as CASSLGNSPLHF.

The rearrangement links TRBV7-9 to TRBJ1-1; D remains unclear. The germline gives CDR1 SEHNR, CDR2 FQNEAQ (reference sequence). The germline V and J ends were trimmed by 3 bases and 0 bases, with 5 bases remaining between them. The CDR3 is 13 residues long. DNA for the CDR3: TGTGCCAGCAGCTTCGCGGTGAACACTGAAGCTTTCTTT. It translates to CASSFAVNTEAFF.

This clonotype was detected only a few times. This chain links TRBV6-5 with TRBJ2-3; 15 bases fit TRBD2. Germline loops: CDR1 MNHEY, CDR2 SVGAGI. The CDR3 loop spans 16 amino acids. The junction had 3 bases not matched to a gene; V was cut back by 2 bases and J by 6 bases. The CDR3 sequence is CASSYRTSGGADTQYF. Written as DNA, the CDR3 is TGTGCCAGCAGTTACCGGACTAGCGGGGGGGCTGATACGCAGTATTTT.

The chain uses TRBV7-9 and TRBJ2-1; TRBD1 agrees at 11 bases. Germline assignment: CDR1 SEHNR and CDR2 FQNEAQ (reference sequence). The junction had 6 bases not matched to a gene; V was cut back by 5 bases and J by 9 bases. The CDR3 loop spans 14 amino acids. The CDR3, as DNA: TGTGCCAGCAGCCTTTGGGACAGGGGGAGTGAGCAGTTCTTC. Residues: CASSLWDRGSEQFF.

The chain recombines TRBV6-2 or TRBV6-3 with TRBJ2-1; the match to TRBD2 covers 7 bases. CDR1 is MNHEY, CDR2 SVGEGT, per germline. The length of the CDR3 is 17 residues. The junction had 19 bases not matched to a gene; V was cut back by 6 bases and J by 8 bases. CDR3 in DNA: TGTGCCAGCAGCCCCACCCGGGGTGCGGGAGTAGCCTATGAGCAGTTCTTC. Amino acid sequence: CASSPTRGAGVAYEQFF.

This clonotype was recorded a few times. V usage is TRBV7-8 and J usage is TRBJ2-3; TRBD2 is a possible D gene (8 bases). Germline CDR1 is SGHVS and CDR2 is FQNEAQ. The V and J ends lost 5 bases and 4 bases respectively, with 25 bases between them. This CDR3 is built from 18 residues. The CDR3 DNA sequence: TGTGCCAGCAGCGTATGGGGGAGGGGGCGGGAGGTCCCAGATACGCAGTATTTT. It yields the protein CASSVWGRGREVPDTQYF. Variable domain in full (rest from reference TRBV7-8 and TRBJ2-3): GAGVSQSPRYKVAKRGQDVALRCDPISGHVSLFWYQQALGQGPEFLTYFQNEAQLDKSGLPSDRFFAERPEGSVSTLKIQRTQQEDSAVYLCASSVWGRGREVPDTQYFGPGTRLTVL.

The gene calls are TRBV7-2 and TRBJ2-7; D is ambiguous. V lost 1 base and J lost 3, with 13 bases in between. The CDR3 length is 15 residues. Germline CDR1 is SGHTA and CDR2 is FQGNSA. CDR3 loop: CASSLGVGGHYEQYF. The CDR3 DNA is TGTGCCAGCAGCTTAGGCGTCGGCGGCCACTACGAGCAGTACTTC. The full variable domain, with the rest looked up from reference TRBV7-2 and TRBJ2-7, is GAGVSQSPSNKVTEKGKDVELRCDPISGHTALYWYRQSLGQGLEFLIYFQGNSAPDKSGLPSDRFSAERTGGSVSTLTIQRTQQEDSAVYLCASSLGVGGHYEQYFGPGTRLTVT.